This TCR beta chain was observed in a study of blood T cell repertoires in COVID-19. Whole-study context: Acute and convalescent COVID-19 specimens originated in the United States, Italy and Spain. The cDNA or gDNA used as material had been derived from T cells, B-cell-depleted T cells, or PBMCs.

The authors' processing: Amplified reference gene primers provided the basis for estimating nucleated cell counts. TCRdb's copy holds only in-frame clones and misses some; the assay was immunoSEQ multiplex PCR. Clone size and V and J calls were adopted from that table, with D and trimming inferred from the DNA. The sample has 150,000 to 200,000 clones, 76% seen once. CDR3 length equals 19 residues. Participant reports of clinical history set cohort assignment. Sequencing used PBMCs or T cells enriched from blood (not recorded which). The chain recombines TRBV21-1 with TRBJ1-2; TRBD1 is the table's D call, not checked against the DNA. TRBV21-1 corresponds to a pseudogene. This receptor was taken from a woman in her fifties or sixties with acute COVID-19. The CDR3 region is CATRPRGKHALGARIGYTF. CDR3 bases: TGTGCCACCCGGCCCAGGGGGAAGCACGCCCTTGGAGCAAGGATTGGCTACACCTTC.